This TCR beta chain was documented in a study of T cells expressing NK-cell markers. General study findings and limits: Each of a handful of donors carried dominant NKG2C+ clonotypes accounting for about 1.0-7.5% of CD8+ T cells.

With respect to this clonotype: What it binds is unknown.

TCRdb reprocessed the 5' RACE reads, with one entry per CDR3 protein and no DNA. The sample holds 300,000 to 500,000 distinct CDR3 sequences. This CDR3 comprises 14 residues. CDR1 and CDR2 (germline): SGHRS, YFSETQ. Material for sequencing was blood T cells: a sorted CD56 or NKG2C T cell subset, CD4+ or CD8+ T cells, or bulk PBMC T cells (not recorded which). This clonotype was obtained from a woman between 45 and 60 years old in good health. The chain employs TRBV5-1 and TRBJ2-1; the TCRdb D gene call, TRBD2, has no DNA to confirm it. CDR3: CASSLTGGWHEQFF.